The T cell receptor beta chain described here comes from a study of T cells in Graves' hyperthyroidism and ophthalmopathy. As concerns this clonotype: One junction end disagrees with the germline gene, perhaps due to a read error.

RNA transcripts served as the template for amplifying TCR beta CDR3 regions. A first-round RT-PCR of the TCR CDR3 used the HTBI primer set. Using its own MiXCR run on the multiplex PCR reads, TCRdb lists one record per CDR3 protein. The table includes fewer than 650,000 distinct CDR3 sequences, 40% to 55% detected once. Germline V gives CDR1 SQVTM, CDR2 ANQGSEA. CDR3 length equals 15 residues. The chain combines TRBV29-1 with TRBJ1-3; 11 bases line up with TRBD1. Sequences were obtained from peripheral blood or thyroid tissue (not recorded which). This receptor was identified in an adult woman with Graves' disease, either hyperthyroidism or ophthalmopathy (not recorded which). The CDR3 DNA sequence: TGCGGCGTTGACGGACAGGGGGCTTTCGGAAACACCATATATTTT. Encoded protein: CGVDGQGAFGNTIYF.